This T cell receptor (beta chain) was captured in a study of blood T cell repertoires in COVID-19. About the research overall: Sites in the United States, Italy and Spain provided acute and convalescent COVID-19 samples. PBMCs, B-cell-depleted T cells, or T cells were the source of the cDNA or gDNA that made up the material.

With 2 bases clipped from V and 1 base from J, the junction kept 9 bases outside the gene matches. CDR3 length equals 18 residues. CDR1 is LNHNV, CDR2 YYDKDF, per germline (reference sequence). The assay was immunoSEQ multiplex PCR, and TCRdb's table has in-frame clones only and misses some. Here the sample spans 250,000 to 300,000 clones, roughly 90% being singletons. V gene TRBV15 combines with J gene TRBJ2-1, with TRBD2 identical over 9 bases. The TCR was taken from a woman aged 30 to 39 with COVID-19, enrolled during active disease. Input material: peripheral blood. The CDR3 bases are TGTGCCACCAGCAGATCAATAATAGCGGGAGAGTCCTACAATGAGCAGTTCTTC. This gives the protein CATSRSIIAGESYNEQFF.